These T cell receptor beta chains were read from a single sample in a study of T cell responses to AZD1222 COVID-19 vaccine. Data came from immunoSEQ multiplex PCR; TCRdb stores just in-frame clones and leaves some out. The table records some 55,000 clones, nearly 90% of them present only once. The specimen comprised peripheral blood, sampled on day 0 of AZD1222 vaccination. The receptors were sampled from an adult in good health. Both conserved end residues are part of each CDR3. A D gene is named only where the DNA matches it firmly. A clone size is listed for some rows: how often the clone was seen (once, few, many), or a class if it is expanded.

D,V,J,size,DNA,CDR3
-,TRBV19,TRBJ1-6,-,TGTGCCAGTAGTATCGCTCTCAATTCACCCCTCCACTTT,CASSIALNSPLHF
TRBD1,TRBV5-1,TRBJ1-1,few,TGCGCCAGCAGCGTGGGACAGGAGAACACTGAAGCTTTCTTT,CASSVGQENTEAFF
-,TRBV19,TRBJ1-1,-,TGTGCCAGCCGAATGGGGATGAACACTGAAGCTTTCTTT,CASRMGMNTEAFF
-,TRBV7-2,TRBJ2-7,few,TGTGCCAGCAGCTTAGTGGGGGGAGGAGGTGGCTACGAGCAGTACTTC,CASSLVGGGGGYEQYF
-,TRBV7-9,TRBJ1-1,-,TGTGCCAGCAGCTTACGGGGGATGAACACTGAAGCTTTCTTT,CASSLRGMNTEAFF
-,TRBV6-1,TRBJ1-2,-,TGTGCCAGCAGTGATAGCTCTAACTATGGCTACACCTTC,CASSDSSNYGYTF
-,TRBV6-5,TRBJ2-3,-,TGTGCCAGCAGTTACCGGGTTGGGCTAGATACGCAGTATTTT,CASSYRVGLDTQYF
-,TRBV10-3,TRBJ2-2,-,TGTGCCATCAGGGACATCCAAGGGGCGCGCACCGGGGAGCTGTTTTTT,CAIRDIQGARTGELFF
TRBD2,TRBV9,TRBJ2-3,-,TGTGCCAGCAGCATAACTAGCGGGGGGACTTCTAGCACAGATACGCAGTATTTT,CASSITSGGTSSTDTQYF
TRBD1,TRBV2,TRBJ1-1,-,TGTGCCAGCAGTGAAATCGAAGGGGGCGGGAACACTGAAGCTTTCTTT,CASSEIEGGGNTEAFF
-,TRBV5-4,TRBJ2-3,-,TGTGCCAGCAGCCCGGGGGTTGGACACAGGAATACGCAGTATTTT,CASSPGVGHRNTQYF
-,TRBV4-1,TRBJ1-4,once,TGCGCCAGCAGCCAAGGACCCCGAGCGGATGAAAAACTGTTTTTT,CASSQGPRADEKLFF
-,TRBV29-1,TRBJ2-1,-,TGCAGCGTTGGGTCCGGCAACAATGAGCAGTTCTTC,CSVGSGNNEQFF
-,TRBV28,TRBJ2-7,-,TGTGCCAGCAGCCGTGCGAGCTCCTACGAGCAGTACTTC,CASSRASSYEQYF
-,TRBV27,TRBJ1-4,-,TGTGCCAGCAGTTTCCTTCCCGCAACTAATGAAAAACTGTTTTTT,CASSFLPATNEKLFF
-,TRBV30,TRBJ1-5,-,TGTGCCTGGGACGGAGGAAATCAGCCCCAGCATTTT,CAWDGGNQPQHF
-,TRBV5-8,TRBJ1-5,-,TGTGCCAGCAGCTTTTGGTCAGATACTCTTAGCAATCAGCCCCAGCATTTT,CASSFWSDTLSNQPQHF
-,TRBV4-3,TRBJ1-5,-,TGCGCCAGCAGCCAAGATGGTCGGGCGGATCAGCCCCAGCATTTT,CASSQDGRADQPQHF
-,TRBV27,TRBJ2-7,few,TGTGCCAGCAGTGTACCGGGACGGTACTACGAGCAGTACTTC,CASSVPGRYYEQYF
-,TRBV19,TRBJ1-5,-,TGTGCCAGTACTGGGACTTTCAATCAGCCCCAGCATTTT,CASTGTFNQPQHF
-,TRBV7-9,TRBJ1-5,once,TGTGCCAGCAGCCTCGAAGGGGGGTCTCAGCCCCAGCATTTT,CASSLEGGSQPQHF
-,TRBV7-2,TRBJ1-2,-,TGTGCCAGCAGCTTAGAAGTACCGCTCTATGGCTACACCTTC,CASSLEVPLYGYTF
-,TRBV7-2,TRBJ1-6,-,TGTGCCAGCACCCTTAGCGGCCAAAGCCCTAATTCACCCCTCCACTTT,CASTLSGQSPNSPLHF
-,TRBV4-3,TRBJ1-3,-,TGCGCCAGCAGCCAAGATCGGGGGGGCTCTGGAAACACCATATATTTT,CASSQDRGGSGNTIYF
TRBD1,TRBV18,TRBJ1-2,-,TGTGCCAGCTCACCACGGGACAGGGCGAGCTTCTATGGCTACACCTTC,CASSPRDRASFYGYTF